The subject of this entry is one T cell receptor beta chain. Its antigen is unidentified. While the first cohort had fewer than 850 subjects, the donors belonged to the separate validation cohort of 100 to 150 subjects. Some clones are missing from TCRdb's copy, which holds only in-frame ones; the method was immunoSEQ multiplex PCR. This repertoire shows about 220,000 clones, under 95% found once; its top ten account for roughly 1%. The CDR3 is made up of 15 amino acids. Germline trimming cut 6 bases from V and 0 bases from J; bases unmatched to any gene: 4. Germline CDR1 SGHNT, CDR2 YENEEA. The data belong to a study of cytomegalovirus exposure and HLA in healthy donors. Study-wide findings and caveats: Despite most TCR sequences being rare, some public TCRs occurred in many donors. In vitro, a few CMV-associated chains proved specific for CMV antigens. That first-cohort TCR clusters tended to co-occur in the roughly 110 validation repertoires was found in a later analysis.

The receptor was isolated from a woman between 18 and 29 years old in good health and CMV-seronegative. Material for sequencing was PBMCs. The V gene is TRBV11-3, the J gene TRBJ2-2; 7 positions agree with TRBD1. The CDR3 DNA sequence: TGTGCCAGCAGTCAAGGGGGCCCGAACACCGGGGAGCTGTTTTTT. This codes for CASSQGGPNTGELFF.